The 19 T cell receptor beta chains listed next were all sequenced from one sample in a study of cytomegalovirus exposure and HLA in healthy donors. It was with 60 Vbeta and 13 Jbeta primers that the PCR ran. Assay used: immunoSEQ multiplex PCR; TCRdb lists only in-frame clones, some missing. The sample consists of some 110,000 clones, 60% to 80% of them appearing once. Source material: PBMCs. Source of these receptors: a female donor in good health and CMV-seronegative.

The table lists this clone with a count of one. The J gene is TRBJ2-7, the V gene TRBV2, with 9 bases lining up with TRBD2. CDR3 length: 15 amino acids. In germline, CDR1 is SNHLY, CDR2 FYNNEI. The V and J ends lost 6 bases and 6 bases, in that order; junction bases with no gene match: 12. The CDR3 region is CASSLSELAGGEQYF. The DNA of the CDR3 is TGTGCCAGCAGCCTTTCTGAACTAGCGGGTGGCGAGCAGTACTTC.

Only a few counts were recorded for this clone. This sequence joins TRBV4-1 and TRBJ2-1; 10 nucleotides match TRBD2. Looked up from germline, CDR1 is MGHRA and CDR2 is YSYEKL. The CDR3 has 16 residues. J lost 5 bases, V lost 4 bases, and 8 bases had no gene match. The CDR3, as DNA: TGCGCCAGCAGCCTTGAACTGACTAGCGGGCACAATGAGCAGTTCTTC. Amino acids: CASSLELTSGHNEQFF.

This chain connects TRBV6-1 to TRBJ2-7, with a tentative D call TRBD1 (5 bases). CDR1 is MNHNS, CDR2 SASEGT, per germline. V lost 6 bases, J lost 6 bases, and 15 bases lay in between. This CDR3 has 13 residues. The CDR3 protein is CASRTTTGTEQYF. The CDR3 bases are TGTGCCAGCAGAACAACCACAGGAACCGAGCAGTACTTC.

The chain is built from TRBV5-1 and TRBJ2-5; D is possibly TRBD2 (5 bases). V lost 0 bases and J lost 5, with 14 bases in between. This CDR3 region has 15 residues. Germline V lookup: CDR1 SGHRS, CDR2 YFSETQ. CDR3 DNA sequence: TGCGCCAGCAGCTTGGATGGGAGAAGTGGGGAGACCCAGTACTTC. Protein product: CASSLDGRSGETQYF. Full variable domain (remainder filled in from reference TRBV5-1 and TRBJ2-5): KAGVTQTPRYLIKTRGQQVTLSCSPISGHRSVSWYQQTPGQGLQFLFEYFSETQRNKGNFPGRFSGRQFSNSRSEMNVSTLELGDSALYLCASSLDGRSGETQYFGPGTRLLVL.

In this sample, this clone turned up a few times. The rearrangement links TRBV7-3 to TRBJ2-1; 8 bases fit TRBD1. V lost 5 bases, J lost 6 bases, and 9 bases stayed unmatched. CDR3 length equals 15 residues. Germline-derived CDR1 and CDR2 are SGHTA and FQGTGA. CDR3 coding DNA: TGTGCCAGCAGCATAAAGACAGGGGCCCCCAATGAGCAGTTCTTC. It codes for CASSIKTGAPNEQFF.

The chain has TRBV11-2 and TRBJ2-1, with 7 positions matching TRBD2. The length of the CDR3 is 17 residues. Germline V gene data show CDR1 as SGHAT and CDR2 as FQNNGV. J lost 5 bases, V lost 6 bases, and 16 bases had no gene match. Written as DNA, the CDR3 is TGTGCCAGCAGACCCACCTTAACGGGACTAAGAGACAATGAGCAGTTCTTC. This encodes CASRPTLTGLRDNEQFF.

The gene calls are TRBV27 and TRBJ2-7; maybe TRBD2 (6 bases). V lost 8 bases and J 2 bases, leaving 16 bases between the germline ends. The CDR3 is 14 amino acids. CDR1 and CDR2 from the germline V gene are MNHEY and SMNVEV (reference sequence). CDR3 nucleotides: TGTGCCAGCCGACCCGTCGGGGGTCCCTACGAGCAGTACTTC. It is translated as CASRPVGGPYEQYF.

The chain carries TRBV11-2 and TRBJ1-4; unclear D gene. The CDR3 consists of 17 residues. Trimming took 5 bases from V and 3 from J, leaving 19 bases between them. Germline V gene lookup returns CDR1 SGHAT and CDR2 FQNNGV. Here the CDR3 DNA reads TGTGCCAGCAGCCCCTCCCGTACATCTTTCGCTAATGAAAAACTGTTTTTT. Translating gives CASSPSRTSFANEKLFF.

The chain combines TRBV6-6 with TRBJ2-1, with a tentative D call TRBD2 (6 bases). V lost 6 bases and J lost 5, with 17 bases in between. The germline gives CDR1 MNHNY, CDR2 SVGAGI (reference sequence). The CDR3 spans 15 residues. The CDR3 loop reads CASSRYRDSDNEQFF. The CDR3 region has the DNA TGTGCCAGCAGCCGATACCGGGACTCAGACAATGAGCAGTTCTTC.

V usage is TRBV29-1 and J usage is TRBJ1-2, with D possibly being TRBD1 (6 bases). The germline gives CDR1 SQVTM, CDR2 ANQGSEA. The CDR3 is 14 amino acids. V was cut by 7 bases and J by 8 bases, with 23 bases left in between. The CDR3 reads CSGQHRQDPLGYTF. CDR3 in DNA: TGCAGCGGCCAACACCGACAGGATCCGCTGGGCTACACCTTC. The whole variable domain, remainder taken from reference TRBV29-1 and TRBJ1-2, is SAVISQKPSRDICQRGTSLTIQCQVDSQVTMMFWYRQQPGQSLTLIATANQGSEATYESGFVIDKFPISRPNLTFSTLTVSNMSPEDSSIYLCSGQHRQDPLGYTFGSGTRLTVV.

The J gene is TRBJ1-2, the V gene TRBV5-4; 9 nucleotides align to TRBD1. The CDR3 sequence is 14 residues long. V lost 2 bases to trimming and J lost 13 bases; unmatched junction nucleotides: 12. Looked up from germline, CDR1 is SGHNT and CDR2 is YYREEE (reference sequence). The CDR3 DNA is TGTGCCAGCAGCTTAAATCAGGACAGGGGTCCTGGCACCTTC. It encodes CASSLNQDRGPGTF. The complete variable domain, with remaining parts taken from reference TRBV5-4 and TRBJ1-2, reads ETGVTQSPTHLIKTRGQQVTLRCSSQSGHNTVSWYQQALGQGPQFIFQYYREEENGRGNFPPRFSGLQFPNYSSELNVNALELDDSALYLCASSLNQDRGPGTFGSGTRLTVV.

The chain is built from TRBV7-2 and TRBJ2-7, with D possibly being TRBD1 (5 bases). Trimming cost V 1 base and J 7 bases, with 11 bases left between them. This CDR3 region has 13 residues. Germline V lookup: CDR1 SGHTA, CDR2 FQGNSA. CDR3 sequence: CASSLGYAGEQYF. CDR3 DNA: TGTGCCAGCAGCTTAGGCTATGCAGGGGAGCAGTACTTC.

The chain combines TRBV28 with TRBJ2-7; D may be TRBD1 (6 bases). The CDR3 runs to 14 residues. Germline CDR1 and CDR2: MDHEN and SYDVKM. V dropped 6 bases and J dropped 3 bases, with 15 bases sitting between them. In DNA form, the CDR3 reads TGTGCCAGCAGCCTCTACAGGGTTTTCTACGAGCAGTACTTC. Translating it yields CASSLYRVFYEQYF.

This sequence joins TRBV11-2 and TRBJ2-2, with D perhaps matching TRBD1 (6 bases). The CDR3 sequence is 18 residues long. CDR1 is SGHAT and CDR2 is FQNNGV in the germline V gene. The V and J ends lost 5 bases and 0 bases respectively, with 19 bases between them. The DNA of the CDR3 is TGTGCCAGCAGCAACAGGGTATTCGCGACAACGAACACCGGGGAGCTGTTTTTT. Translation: CASSNRVFATTNTGELFF.

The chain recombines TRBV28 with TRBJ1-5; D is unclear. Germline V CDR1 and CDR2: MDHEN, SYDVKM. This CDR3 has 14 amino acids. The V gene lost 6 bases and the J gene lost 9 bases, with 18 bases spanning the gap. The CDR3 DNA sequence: TGTGCCAGCAGGGAGCGATTTGATGGTGTGCCCCAGCATTTT. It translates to CASRERFDGVPQHF.

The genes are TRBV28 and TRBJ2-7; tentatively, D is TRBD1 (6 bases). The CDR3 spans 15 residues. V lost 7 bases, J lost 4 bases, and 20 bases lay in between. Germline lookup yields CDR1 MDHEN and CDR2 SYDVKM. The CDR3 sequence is CASTLGTPLGYEQYF. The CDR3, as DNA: TGTGCCAGCACCCTCGGGACACCACTAGGGTACGAGCAGTACTTC.

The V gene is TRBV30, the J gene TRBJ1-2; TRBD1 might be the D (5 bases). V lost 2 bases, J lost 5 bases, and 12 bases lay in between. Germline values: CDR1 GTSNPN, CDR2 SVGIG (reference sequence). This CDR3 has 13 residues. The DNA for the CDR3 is TGTGCCTGGAGTCCGGGGGAAGGGTATGGCTACACCTTC. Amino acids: CAWSPGEGYGYTF.

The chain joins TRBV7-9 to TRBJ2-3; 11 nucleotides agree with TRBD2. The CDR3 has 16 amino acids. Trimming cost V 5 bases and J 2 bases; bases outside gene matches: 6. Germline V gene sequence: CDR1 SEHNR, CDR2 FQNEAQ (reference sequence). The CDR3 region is CASSILAGEATDTQYF. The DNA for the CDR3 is TGTGCCAGCAGCATACTAGCGGGAGAGGCCACAGATACGCAGTATTTT.

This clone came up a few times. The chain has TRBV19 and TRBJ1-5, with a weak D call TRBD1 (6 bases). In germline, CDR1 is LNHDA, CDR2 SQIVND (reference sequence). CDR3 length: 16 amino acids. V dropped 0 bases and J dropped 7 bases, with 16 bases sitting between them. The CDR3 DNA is TGTGCCAGTAGTATAGATTTTCAGGGGTCCTGGCAGCCCCAGCATTTT. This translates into CASSIDFQGSWQPQHF. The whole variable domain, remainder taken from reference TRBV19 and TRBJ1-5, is DGGITQSPKYLFRKEGQNVTLSCEQNLNHDAMYWYRQDPGQGLRLIYYSQIVNDFQKGDIAEGYSVSREKKESFPLTVTSAQKNPTAFYLCASSIDFQGSWQPQHFGDGTRLSIL.